The present T cell receptor (beta chain) was sequenced within a study of shared clonotypes between healthy human individuals. Adult donors, all healthy and HIV-negative, had no recent acute infections or vaccinations. Study outcomes and limitations: Having only a few donors restricted how much genetic and exposure-history diversity was captured.

With respect to this clone: Its antigen is as yet unknown.

The authors distributed each subset's genomic DNA evenly over several immunoSEQ plates. Some 30,000 T cell genomes, or 200 ng DNA, went into the sorted-subset replicate PCRs. TCRdb's table, derived via immunoSEQ multiplex PCR, lists solely in-frame clones and lacks some. The table lists about 1.1 million clones, approximately 78% of them singletons. This CDR3 is 15 amino acids long. V was pared by 4 bases and J by 7 bases, with 8 bases of the junction left unmatched. CDR1 is MGHRA and CDR2 is YSYEKL in the germline V gene. This receptor was taken from a man between 18 and 35 years old in good health. Some clones in this sample may be carry-over from other donors' samples. What was sequenced was memory CD4+ T cells from PBMCs. Subset reported: CD45RA-negative fraction. The chain carries TRBV4-1 and TRBJ2-1; TRBD1 matches 9 bases. The DNA for the CDR3 is TGCGCCAGCAGCCCGGGACAGGGAGGCCCAAATGAGCAGTTCTTC. This encodes CASSPGQGGPNEQFF.